The clone carrying this T cell receptor (beta chain) was counted once. Its specificity is not known. Clones were sequenced by immunoSEQ multiplex PCR, and TCRdb holds only the in-frame ones, with some missing. This sample has under 65,000 clones, with approximately 83% found just once. The record originates from a study of T cells in localized non-small cell lung cancer. The germline gives CDR1 MNHNS, CDR2 SASEGT. CDR3 length: 16 residues. Between the trimmed V and J ends, which lost 0 bases and 9 bases, there was a span of 15 bases. Study-level findings and limits: Multi-region tumor sequencing was not done, so intratumor heterogeneity could not be excluded. Adjacent lung was found to contain a median around 58 of the top 100 tumor clones. Peak T cell clonality was found in uninvolved adjacent lung, exceeding tumor. Density of T cells in blood, when higher, went with longer overall survival.

The chain is built from TRBV6-1 and TRBJ1-6; a weak D match, TRBD1 (5 bases). The receptor was derived from a female donor older than 55 with stage II squamous cell lung carcinoma. This material consisted of peripheral blood, taken before any cancer treatment. The chain's CDR3 is CASSEASPRVSSPLHF. The CDR3 DNA sequence: TGTGCCAGCAGTGAAGCTTCCCCCAGGGTGAGTTCACCCCTCCACTTT.